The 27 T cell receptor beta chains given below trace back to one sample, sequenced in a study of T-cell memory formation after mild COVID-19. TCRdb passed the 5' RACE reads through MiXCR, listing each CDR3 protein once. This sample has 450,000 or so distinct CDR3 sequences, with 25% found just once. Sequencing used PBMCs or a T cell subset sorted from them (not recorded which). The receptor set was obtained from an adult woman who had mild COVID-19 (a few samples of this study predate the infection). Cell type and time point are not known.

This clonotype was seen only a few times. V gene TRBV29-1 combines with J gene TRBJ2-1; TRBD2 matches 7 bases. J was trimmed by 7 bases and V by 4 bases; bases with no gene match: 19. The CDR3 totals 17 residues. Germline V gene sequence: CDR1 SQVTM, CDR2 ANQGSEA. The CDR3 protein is CSVGGTIDSLLANEQFF. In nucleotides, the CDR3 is TGCAGCGTTGGCGGGACTATCGACAGTCTTTTGGCGAATGAGCAGTTCTTC.

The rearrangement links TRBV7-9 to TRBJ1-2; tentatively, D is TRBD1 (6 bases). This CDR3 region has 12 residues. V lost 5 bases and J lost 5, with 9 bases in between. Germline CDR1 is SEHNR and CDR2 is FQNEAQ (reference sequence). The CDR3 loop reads CASSPTGYGYTF. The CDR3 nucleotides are TGTGCCAGCAGCCCTACAGGGTATGGCTACACCTTC.

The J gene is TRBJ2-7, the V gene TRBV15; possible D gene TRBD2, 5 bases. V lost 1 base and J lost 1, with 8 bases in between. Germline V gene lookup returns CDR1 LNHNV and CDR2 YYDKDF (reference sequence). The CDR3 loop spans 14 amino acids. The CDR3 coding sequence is TGTGCCACCAGCAGAGCCCGGGGTTCCTACGAGCAGTACTTC. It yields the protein CATSRARGSYEQYF.

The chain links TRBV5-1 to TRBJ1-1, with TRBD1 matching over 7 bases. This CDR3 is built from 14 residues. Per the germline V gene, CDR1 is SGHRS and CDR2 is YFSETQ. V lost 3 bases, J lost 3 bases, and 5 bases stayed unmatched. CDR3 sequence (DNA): TGCGCCAGCAGCTCAACAGGGGTTTACACTGAAGCTTTCTTT. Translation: CASSSTGVYTEAFF. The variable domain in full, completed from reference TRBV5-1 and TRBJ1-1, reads KAGVTQTPRYLIKTRGQQVTLSCSPISGHRSVSWYQQTPGQGLQFLFEYFSETQRNKGNFPGRFSGRQFSNSRSEMNVSTLELGDSALYLCASSSTGVYTEAFFGQGTRLTVV.

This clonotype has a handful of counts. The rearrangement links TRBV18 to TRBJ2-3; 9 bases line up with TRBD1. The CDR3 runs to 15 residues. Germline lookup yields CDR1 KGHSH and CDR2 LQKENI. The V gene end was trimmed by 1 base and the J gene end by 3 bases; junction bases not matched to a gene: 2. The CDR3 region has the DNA TGTGCCAGCTCACCACTCGGACAGGGGACAGATACGCAGTATTTT. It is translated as CASSPLGQGTDTQYF.

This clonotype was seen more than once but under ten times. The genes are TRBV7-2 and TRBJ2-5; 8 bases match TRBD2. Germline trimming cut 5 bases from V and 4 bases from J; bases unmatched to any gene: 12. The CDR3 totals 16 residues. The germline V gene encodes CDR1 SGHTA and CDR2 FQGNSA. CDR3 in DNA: TGTGCCAGCAGCACCAATAGCGGGGCTATATCAGAGACCCAGTACTTC. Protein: CASSTNSGAISETQYF. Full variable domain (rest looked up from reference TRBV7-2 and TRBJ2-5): GAGVSQSPSNKVTEKGKDVELRCDPISGHTALYWYRQSLGQGLEFLIYFQGNSAPDKSGLPSDRFSAERTGGSVSTLTIQRTQQEDSAVYLCASSTNSGAISETQYFGPGTRLLVL.

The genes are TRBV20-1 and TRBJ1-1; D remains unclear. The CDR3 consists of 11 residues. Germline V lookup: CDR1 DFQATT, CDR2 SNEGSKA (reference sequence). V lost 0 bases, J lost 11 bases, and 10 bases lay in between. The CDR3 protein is CSAREVPEAFF. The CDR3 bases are TGCAGTGCTAGAGAGGTCCCGGAGGCTTTCTTT.

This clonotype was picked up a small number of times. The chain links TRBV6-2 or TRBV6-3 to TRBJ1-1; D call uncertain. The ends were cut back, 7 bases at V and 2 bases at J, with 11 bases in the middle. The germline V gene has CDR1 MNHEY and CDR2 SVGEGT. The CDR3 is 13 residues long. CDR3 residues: CASIRRGNTEAFF. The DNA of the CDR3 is TGTGCCAGCATACGTCGAGGTAACACTGAAGCTTTCTTT.

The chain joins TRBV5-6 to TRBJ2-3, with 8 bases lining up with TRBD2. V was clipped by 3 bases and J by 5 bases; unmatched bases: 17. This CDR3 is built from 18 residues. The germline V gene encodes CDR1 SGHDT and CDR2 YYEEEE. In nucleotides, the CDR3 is TGTGCCAGCAGCTGGGGAGCGGGAGTCCCCCTCGCTCAAGATACGCAGTATTTT. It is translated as CASSWGAGVPLAQDTQYF.

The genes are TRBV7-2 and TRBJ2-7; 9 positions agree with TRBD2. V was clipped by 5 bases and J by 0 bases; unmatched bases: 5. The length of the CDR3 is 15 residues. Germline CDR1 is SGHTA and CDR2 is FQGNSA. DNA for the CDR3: TGTGCCAGCAGCACATTAGCGGGAGACTCCTACGAGCAGTACTTC. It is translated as CASSTLAGDSYEQYF. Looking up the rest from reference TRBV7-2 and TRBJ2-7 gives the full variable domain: GAGVSQSPSNKVTEKGKDVELRCDPISGHTALYWYRQSLGQGLEFLIYFQGNSAPDKSGLPSDRFSAERTGGSVSTLTIQRTQQEDSAVYLCASSTLAGDSYEQYFGPGTRLTVT.

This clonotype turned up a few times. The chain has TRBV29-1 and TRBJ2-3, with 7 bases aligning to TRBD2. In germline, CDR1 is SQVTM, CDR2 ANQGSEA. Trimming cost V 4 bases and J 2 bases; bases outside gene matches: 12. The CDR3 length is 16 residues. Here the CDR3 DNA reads TGCAGCGTTGTGGTGGCTAGCGGAGCTATCACAGATACGCAGTATTTT. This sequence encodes CSVVVASGAITDTQYF.

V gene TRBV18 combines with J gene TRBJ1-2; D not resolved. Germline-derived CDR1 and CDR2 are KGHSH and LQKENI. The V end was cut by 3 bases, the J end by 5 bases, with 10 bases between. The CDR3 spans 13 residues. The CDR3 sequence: CASSPSTPYGYTF. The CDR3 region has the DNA TGTGCCAGCTCACCCTCTACACCTTATGGCTACACCTTC.

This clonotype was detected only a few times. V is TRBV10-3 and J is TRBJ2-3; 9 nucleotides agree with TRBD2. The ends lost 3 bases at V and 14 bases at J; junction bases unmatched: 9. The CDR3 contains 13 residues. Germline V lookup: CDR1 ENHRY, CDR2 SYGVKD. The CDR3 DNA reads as TGTGCCATCAGTGATGAGGGACTAGCTGCGTCGTATTTT. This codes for CAISDEGLAASYF.

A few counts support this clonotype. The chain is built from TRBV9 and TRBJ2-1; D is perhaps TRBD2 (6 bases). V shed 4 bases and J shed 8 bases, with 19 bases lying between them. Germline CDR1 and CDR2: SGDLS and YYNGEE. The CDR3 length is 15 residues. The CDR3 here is CASSRDGTPFYEQFF. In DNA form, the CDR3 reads TGTGCCAGCAGCAGAGACGGGACTCCTTTTTATGAGCAGTTCTTC. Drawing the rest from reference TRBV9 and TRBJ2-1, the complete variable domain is DSGVTQTPKHLITATGQRVTLRCSPRSGDLSVYWYQQSLDQGLQFLIQYYNGEERAKGNILERFSAQQFPDLHSELNLSSLELGDSALYFCASSRDGTPFYEQFFGPGTRLTVL.

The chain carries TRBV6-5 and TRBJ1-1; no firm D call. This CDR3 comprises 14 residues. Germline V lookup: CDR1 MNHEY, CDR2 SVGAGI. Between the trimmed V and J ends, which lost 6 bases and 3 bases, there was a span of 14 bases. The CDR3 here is CASSDAWRDTEAFF. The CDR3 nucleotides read TGTGCCAGCAGCGACGCGTGGAGGGACACTGAAGCTTTCTTT.

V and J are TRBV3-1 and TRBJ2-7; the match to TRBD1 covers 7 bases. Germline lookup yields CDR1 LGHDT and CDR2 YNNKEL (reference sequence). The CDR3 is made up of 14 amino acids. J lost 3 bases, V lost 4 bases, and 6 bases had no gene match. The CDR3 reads CASSPTGIYYEQYF. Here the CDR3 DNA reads TGTGCCAGCAGCCCGACAGGGATTTACTACGAGCAGTACTTC.

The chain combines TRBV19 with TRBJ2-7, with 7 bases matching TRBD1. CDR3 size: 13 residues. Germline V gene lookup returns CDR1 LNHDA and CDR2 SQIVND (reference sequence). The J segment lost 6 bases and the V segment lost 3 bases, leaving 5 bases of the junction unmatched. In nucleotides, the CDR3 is TGTGCCAGTAGTATCGGCAGGGGGAGCGAGCAGTACTTC. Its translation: CASSIGRGSEQYF.

The DNA for the CDR3 is TGCGCCAGCAGCGTCCAAGGACTAGCGGGGGGTCTTAGCACAGATACGCAGTATTTT. Translating it yields CASSVQGLAGGLSTDTQYF. The chain combines TRBV5-1 with TRBJ2-3; 14 nucleotides line up with TRBD2. The CDR3 is made up of 19 amino acids. CDR1 and CDR2 (germline): SGHRS, YFSETQ. J was trimmed by 0 bases and V by 4 bases; bases with no gene match: 10.

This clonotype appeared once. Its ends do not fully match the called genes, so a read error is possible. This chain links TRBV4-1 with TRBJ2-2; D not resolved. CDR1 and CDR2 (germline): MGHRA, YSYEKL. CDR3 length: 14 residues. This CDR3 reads CASSQEPNTWELFF. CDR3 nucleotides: TGCGCCAGCAGCCAAGAGCCGAACACCTGGGAGCTGTTTTTT.

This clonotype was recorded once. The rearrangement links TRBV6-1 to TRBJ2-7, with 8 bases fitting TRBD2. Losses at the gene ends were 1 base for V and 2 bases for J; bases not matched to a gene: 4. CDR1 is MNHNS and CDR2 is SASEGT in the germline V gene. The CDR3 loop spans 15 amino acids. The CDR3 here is CASSEGGAGAYEQYF. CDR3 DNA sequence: TGTGCCAGCAGTGAAGGGGGAGCGGGGGCCTACGAGCAGTACTTC.

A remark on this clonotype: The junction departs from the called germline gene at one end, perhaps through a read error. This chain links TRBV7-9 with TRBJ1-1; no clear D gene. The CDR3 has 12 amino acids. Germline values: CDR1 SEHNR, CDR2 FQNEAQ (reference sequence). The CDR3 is CASSLGALDRSF. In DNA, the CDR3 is TGTGCCAGCAGCTTAGGAGCTTTGGACCGGAGCTTT.

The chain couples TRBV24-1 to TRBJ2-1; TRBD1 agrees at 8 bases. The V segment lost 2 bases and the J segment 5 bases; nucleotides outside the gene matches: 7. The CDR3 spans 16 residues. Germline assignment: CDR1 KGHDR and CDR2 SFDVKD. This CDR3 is CATSDSRTGSNNEQFF. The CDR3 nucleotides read TGTGCCACCAGTGATTCAAGGACAGGGAGCAACAATGAGCAGTTCTTC.

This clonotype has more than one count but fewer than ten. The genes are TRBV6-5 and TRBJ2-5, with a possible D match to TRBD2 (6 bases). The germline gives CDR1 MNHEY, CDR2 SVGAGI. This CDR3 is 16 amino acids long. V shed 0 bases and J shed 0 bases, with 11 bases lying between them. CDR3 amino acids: CASSYSSGPYQETQYF. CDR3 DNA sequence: TGTGCCAGCAGTTACTCGAGCGGGCCGTACCAAGAGACCCAGTACTTC.

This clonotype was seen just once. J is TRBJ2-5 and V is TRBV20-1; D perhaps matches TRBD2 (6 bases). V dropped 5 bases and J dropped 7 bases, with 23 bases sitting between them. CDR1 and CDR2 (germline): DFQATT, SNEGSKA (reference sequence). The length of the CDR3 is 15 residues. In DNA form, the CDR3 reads TGCAGTGCTGTTCGCCGGGGACTCTTAGACTTGACCCAGTACTTC. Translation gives CSAVRRGLLDLTQYF.

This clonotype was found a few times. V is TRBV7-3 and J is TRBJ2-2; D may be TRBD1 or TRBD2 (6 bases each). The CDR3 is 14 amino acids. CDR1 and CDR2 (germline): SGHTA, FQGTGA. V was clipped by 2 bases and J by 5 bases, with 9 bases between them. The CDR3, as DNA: TGTGCCAGCAGCTTACAGGGGAGGACCGGGGAGCTGTTTTTT. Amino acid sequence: CASSLQGRTGELFF.

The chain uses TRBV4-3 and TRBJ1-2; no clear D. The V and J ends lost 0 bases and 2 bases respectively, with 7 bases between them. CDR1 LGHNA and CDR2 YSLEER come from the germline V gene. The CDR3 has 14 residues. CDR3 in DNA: TGCGCCAGCAGCCAAGAAGAGGGAAACTATGGCTACACCTTC. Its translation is CASSQEEGNYGYTF.

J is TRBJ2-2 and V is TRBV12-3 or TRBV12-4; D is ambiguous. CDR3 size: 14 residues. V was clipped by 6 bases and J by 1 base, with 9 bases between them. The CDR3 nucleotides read TGTGCCAGCAGCCCACCCTTGAACACCGGGGAGCTGTTTTTT. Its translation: CASSPPLNTGELFF.